These 22 T cell receptor beta chains share one sample of origin, sequenced in a study of CD8 T cells in ankylosing spondylitis. The antigens these receptors bind are not known. TCRdb re-analysed the 5' RACE reads in MiXCR, keeping a single row per CDR3 protein. The sample carries around 430,000 distinct CDR3 sequences, under 20% recorded once. Study-wide points: The study identified a TCR beta motif of several highly homologous variants that appeared characteristic of ankylosing spondylitis blood.

Specimen: blood, either unsorted or a sorted T cell fraction (not recorded which). All receptors derive from a male donor with ankylosing spondylitis.

The chain employs TRBV11-3 and TRBJ2-1; D is possibly TRBD1 or TRBD2 (5 bases each). CDR1 SGHNT and CDR2 YENEEA come from the germline V gene. The CDR3 loop spans 12 amino acids. V lost 3 bases and J lost 9, with 9 bases in between. CDR3 region: CASSFGDREQFF. The CDR3 region has the DNA TGTGCCAGCAGCTTCGGGGACCGTGAGCAGTTCTTC. The full variable domain, its missing parts supplied by reference TRBV11-3 and TRBJ2-1, is EAGVVQSPRYKIIEKKQPVAFWCNPISGHNTLYWYLQNLGQGPELLIRYENEEAVDDSQLPKDRFSAERLKGVDSTLKIQPAELGDSAVYLCASSFGDREQFFGPGTRLTVL.

CDR3 sequence reads: CASSMGPGSNTGELFF. The CDR3 DNA reads as TGTGCCAGTAGTATGGGGCCAGGATCGAACACCGGGGAGCTGTTTTTT. The chain employs TRBV19 and TRBJ2-2; maybe TRBD1 (5 bases). V lost 3 bases and J 0 bases, leaving 11 bases between the germline ends. CDR3 length: 16 residues. CDR1 is LNHDA, CDR2 SQIVND, per germline (reference sequence).

The rearrangement links TRBV6-5 to TRBJ1-1; 8 positions match TRBD1. The CDR3 contains 15 residues. CDR1 is MNHEY and CDR2 is SVGAGI in the germline V gene. Trimming cost V 5 bases and J 5 bases; bases outside gene matches: 10. CDR3 DNA: TGTGCCAGCAGTCCTCGACAGGGGCGGGTGACTGAAGCTTTCTTT. Protein product: CASSPRQGRVTEAFF.

This clonotype turned up a few times. This CDR3 is CASSLAYHDGELFF. DNA of the CDR3: TGTGCCAGCAGTTTAGCGTATCATGACGGGGAGCTGTTTTTT. The V call is TRBV12-3 or TRBV12-4, the J call TRBJ2-2, with no clear D. Trimming pared 0 bases from V and 7 bases from J, leaving 9 bases between. The CDR3 sequence is 14 residues long.

This sequence joins TRBV7-6 and TRBJ2-1, with D perhaps matching TRBD1 (6 bases). Germline values: CDR1 SGHVS, CDR2 FNYEAQ. Trimming stripped 6 bases from V and 5 bases from J, with 17 bases between. The CDR3 has 15 amino acids. CDR3 sequence: CASSPTGYPNNEQFF. The CDR3 bases are TGTGCCAGCAGTCCCACAGGGTACCCCAACAATGAGCAGTTCTTC.

This chain links TRBV4-2 with TRBJ2-7; 15 positions match TRBD2. V was pared by 0 bases and J by 5 bases, with 11 bases of the junction left unmatched. The germline V gene has CDR1 LGHNA and CDR2 YNFKEQ. CDR3 length: 19 amino acids. CDR3 nucleotide sequence: TGTGCCAGCAGCCAAGATCGGACTAGCGGGAGGGCCATCATCCACGAGCAGTACTTC. Translating gives CASSQDRTSGRAIIHEQYF.

This clonotype was counted many times. The rearrangement links TRBV7-9 to TRBJ1-1; D possibly corresponds to TRBD1 (6 bases). The V and J ends lost 0 bases and 1 base respectively, with 9 bases between them. This CDR3 region has 15 residues. CDR1 and CDR2 (germline): SEHNR, FQNEAQ (reference sequence). CDR3 in amino acids: CASSLARGGNTEAFF. DNA of the CDR3: TGTGCCAGCAGCTTAGCCAGGGGAGGGAACACTGAAGCTTTCTTT.

This clonotype has just a few counts. The chain employs TRBV4-1 and TRBJ2-1, with 9 bases identical to TRBD1. The CDR3 consists of 22 residues. V shed 1 base and J 4 bases; nucleotides not matched to a gene: 23. Germline-derived CDR1 and CDR2 are MGHRA and YSYEKL. The CDR3 DNA follows: TGCGCCAGCAGCCAAGGCCCTTACGCGCACTTAACCGGGACAGGGCTTTACAATGAGCAGTTCTTC. It specifies CASSQGPYAHLTGTGLYNEQFF.

The V and J genes are TRBV19 and TRBJ2-2, with a weak D call TRBD1 (8 bases). CDR3 size: 13 residues. V lost 10 bases, J lost 4 bases, and 13 bases lay in between. CDR1 and CDR2 (germline): LNHDA, SQIVND (reference sequence). CDR3 residues: CATHRGGTGELFF. In nucleotides, the CDR3 is TGTGCCACGCACAGGGGGGGCACCGGGGAGCTGTTTTTT.

At least ten counts were recorded for this clonotype. The chain joins TRBV7-2 to TRBJ1-1; D is ambiguous. The CDR3 is 14 residues long. The germline gives CDR1 SGHTA, CDR2 FQGNSA. V was trimmed by 5 bases and J by 0 bases, leaving 10 bases between them. CDR3 sequence: CASSRTAMNTEAFF. The CDR3 region has the DNA TGTGCCAGCAGCCGCACAGCTATGAACACTGAAGCTTTCTTT.

The V call is TRBV18, the J call TRBJ1-1; TRBD1 is a possible D gene (6 bases). The CDR3 length is 18 residues. V was pared by 2 bases and J by 2 bases, with 21 bases between. Germline lookup yields CDR1 KGHSH and CDR2 LQKENI. The CDR3 here is CASSPIVVTGGHNTEAFF. DNA of the CDR3: TGTGCCAGCTCACCAATCGTGGTGACAGGAGGACACAACACTGAAGCTTTCTTT.

This clonotype appeared a few times. This chain connects TRBV12-3 or TRBV12-4 to TRBJ2-7; possibly TRBD1 for D (6 bases). This CDR3 has 14 amino acids. V gave up 6 bases and J gave up 0 bases, with 12 bases separating them. Here the CDR3 DNA reads TGTGCCAGCAGGGACAGTCGAAGCTCCTACGAGCAGTACTTC. Encoded protein: CASRDSRSSYEQYF.

This clonotype appeared many times. This chain connects TRBV24-1 to TRBJ1-1, with 7 bases fitting TRBD1. From germline, CDR1 is KGHDR and CDR2 SFDVKD. The CDR3 spans 17 residues. The V segment lost 4 bases and the J segment 1 base; nucleotides outside the gene matches: 11. The CDR3 nucleotides read TGTGCCACCAGTGAGACCGACGTCAGGGGGACGAACACTGAAGCTTTCTTT. Translated, it gives CATSETDVRGTNTEAFF.

This clonotype was seen only once. A read error is likely, as this CDR3 ends without the conserved phenylalanine or tryptophan. The chain links TRBV15 to TRBJ2-1, with 9 bases aligning to TRBD2. Germline trimming cut 2 bases from V and 6 bases from J; bases unmatched to any gene: 2. Per the germline V gene, CDR1 is LNHNV and CDR2 is YYDKDF (reference sequence). The CDR3 length is 14 residues. The CDR3 is CATSRLAGFNEQFY. DNA for the CDR3: TGTGCCACCAGCAGACTAGCGGGGTTCAATGAGCAGTTCTAC.

This clonotype was seen just once. A read error may produce the germline difference seen at one junction end. The rearrangement uses TRBV20-1 and TRBJ2-5, with 9 positions matching TRBD2. Per the germline V gene, CDR1 is DFQATT and CDR2 is SNEGSKA (reference sequence). The CDR3 contains 15 residues. The CDR3 DNA reads as TGCATTGCTGTCCCCTCTGGACTAGCGAGGGAGACCCAGTACTTC. This gives the protein CIAVPSGLARETQYF.

This clonotype was detected ten times or more. The chain carries TRBV12-3 or TRBV12-4 and TRBJ2-2, with D maybe TRBD2 (5 bases). CDR3 length: 14 amino acids. V was shortened by 3 bases and J by 4 bases, with 9 bases between the two germline ends. The CDR3: CASSFRGSTGELFF. In DNA form, the CDR3 reads TGTGCCAGCAGTTTTCGGGGATCCACCGGGGAGCTGTTTTTT.

This chain links TRBV6-6 with TRBJ1-4; D call uncertain. This CDR3 has 12 residues. The germline V and J ends were trimmed by 7 bases and 5 bases, with 8 bases remaining between them. The germline gives CDR1 MNHNY, CDR2 SVGAGI (reference sequence). CDR3 region: CASKAGNEKLFF. In DNA, the CDR3 is TGTGCCAGCAAGGCGGGGAATGAAAAACTGTTTTTT.

The genes are TRBV2 and TRBJ1-4, with D maybe TRBD1 (6 bases). The CDR3 extends over 14 amino acids. Germline values: CDR1 SNHLY, CDR2 FYNNEI. V lost 8 bases and J lost 5, with 15 bases in between. Here the CDR3 reads CASDEQGKNEKLFF. CDR3 sequence (DNA): TGTGCCAGCGATGAGCAGGGGAAGAATGAAAAACTGTTTTTT.

This clonotype was observed a few times. V and J are TRBV7-2 and TRBJ2-1, with a weak D call TRBD2 (5 bases). Germline CDR1 SGHTA, CDR2 FQGNSA. The V gene lost 2 bases and the J gene lost 2 bases, with 13 bases spanning the gap. The CDR3 is made up of 16 amino acids. DNA for the CDR3: TGTGCCAGCAGCTTATATGTGGGAGTGGCCTACAATGAGCAGTTCTTC. Its protein is CASSLYVGVAYNEQFF.

The rearrangement joins TRBV5-1 to TRBJ2-1; 11 nucleotides align to TRBD1. Germline values: CDR1 SGHRS, CDR2 YFSETQ. V was clipped by 4 bases and J by 9 bases; unmatched bases: 9. The length of the CDR3 is 15 residues. The CDR3: CASSRPGQGVGEQFF. The CDR3, as DNA: TGCGCCAGCAGCCGACCGGGACAGGGGGTAGGTGAGCAGTTCTTC.

This clonotype was picked up a small number of times. V gene TRBV5-1 combines with J gene TRBJ2-1, with 8 nucleotides matching TRBD2. Trimming at V came to 7 bases and at J to 4 bases, leaving 16 bases not matched to a gene. CDR3 length: 17 amino acids. Germline-derived CDR1 and CDR2 are SGHRS and YFSETQ. In DNA, the CDR3 is TGCGCCAGCGTCCGAGCCCCAGGAGCGGGAGTTTACAATGAGCAGTTCTTC. Residues: CASVRAPGAGVYNEQFF.

V and J are TRBV18 and TRBJ2-7; 7 nucleotides agree with TRBD1. The V segment lost 3 bases and the J segment 6 bases; nucleotides outside the gene matches: 5. The CDR3 is 13 residues long. Germline CDR1 reads KGHSH; CDR2 reads LQKENI. The CDR3 sequence: CASSPQTGSEQYF. DNA for the CDR3: TGTGCCAGCTCACCTCAGACAGGGTCCGAGCAGTACTTC.